These 29 T cell receptor beta chains originate from one sample sequenced in a study of regulatory T cells in long-lasting Graves disease. Time point described: persistent/refractory GD, antithyroid drugs over 5 years with positive TRAb. TCR sequences were obtained from RNA taken from PBMCs. Both iRepertoire HTBI primers and Arm-PCR of CDR3 regions were used to build the TCR beta libraries. One entry per CDR3 protein, called by TCRdb with MiXCR from the multiplex PCR reads. Here the sample spans approximately 500,000 distinct CDR3 sequences, around a fifth being singletons. The source was peripheral blood mononuclear cells (PBMCs), collected when the disease was refractory, from a patient treated with antithyroid drugs. These receptors all stem from a female donor with Graves disease.

This chain's CDR3 is CASSQQTDSEAFF. For the CDR3, the DNA is TGCGCCAGCAGCCAACAAACGGACAGTGAAGCTTTCTTT. J is TRBJ1-1 and V is TRBV4-3; D perhaps matches TRBD1 (6 bases). Trimming left V 2 bases short and J 7 bases short, with 11 bases between. Germline CDR1 LGHNA, CDR2 YSLEER. The CDR3 covers 13 residues.

Remarks on this clonotype: This could be a read error, since a much larger clone is one nucleotide away. The chain links TRBV6-1 to TRBJ1-2, with TRBD1 as a possible D gene (5 bases). The CDR3 runs 13 residues. In germline, CDR1 is MNHNS, CDR2 SASEGT. The ends were cut back, 1 base at V and 4 bases at J, with 7 bases in the middle. The CDR3 sequence: CASSEGGIYGYTF. As DNA, the CDR3 is TGTGCCAGCAGTGAAGGGGGGATCTATGGCTACACCTTC.

This clonotype was seen a few times. The rearrangement joins TRBV5-5 to TRBJ2-3, with no clear D. From germline, CDR1 is SGHKS and CDR2 YYEKEE (reference sequence). The V gene lost 6 bases and the J gene lost 4 bases, with 18 bases spanning the gap. The CDR3 is 15 amino acids. The CDR3 loop is CASNRLSMVADTQYF. The CDR3 DNA sequence: TGTGCCAGCAACCGCTTGTCTATGGTTGCAGATACGCAGTATTTT. Full variable domain (missing parts from reference TRBV5-5 and TRBJ2-3): DAGVTQSPTHLIKTRGQQVTLRCSPISGHKSVSWYQQVLGQGPQFIFQYYEKEERGRGNFPDRFSARQFPNYSSELNVNALLLGDSALYLCASNRLSMVADTQYFGPGTRLTVL.

The V gene is TRBV11-2, the J gene TRBJ2-3; D remains ambiguous. Trimming left V 5 bases short and J 2 bases short, with 14 bases between. Germline V lookup: CDR1 SGHAT, CDR2 FQNNGV. The CDR3 has 15 residues. The CDR3 coding sequence is TGTGCCAGCAGCACCATGGAGTGGACCACAGATACGCAGTATTTT. Residues: CASSTMEWTTDTQYF.

This clonotype was seen a few times. The rearrangement uses TRBV12-3 or TRBV12-4 and TRBJ1-5, with D perhaps TRBD1 (5 bases). V lost 6 bases and J lost 9, with 15 bases in between. This CDR3 has 13 residues. The CDR3 region has the DNA TGTGCCAGCAGGTTGGGACCGAACGGGCCCCAGCATTTT. This encodes CASRLGPNGPQHF.

This clonotype was detected ten times or more. This chain joins TRBV28 and TRBJ2-6; 7 bases are a match to TRBD2. CDR1 and CDR2 (germline): MDHEN, SYDVKM. This CDR3 region has 15 residues. V lost 6 bases and J lost 0; bases outside the gene matches: 2. In DNA, the CDR3 is TGTGCCAGCAGCCCGGGGGGCTCTGGGGCCAACGTCCTGACTTTC. It encodes CASSPGGSGANVLTF.

V is TRBV7-2 and J is TRBJ2-7; 11 bases are shared with TRBD1. The V gene's germline CDR1 is SGHTA and CDR2 FQGNSA. Trimming took 5 bases from V and 4 from J; bases not matched to a gene: 7. This CDR3 has 15 amino acids. The CDR3 spells CASSHLGQGEYEQYF. The CDR3 DNA follows: TGTGCCAGCAGCCACCTGGGACAGGGGGAATACGAGCAGTACTTC.

Ten or more counts support this clonotype. The chain employs TRBV12-3 or TRBV12-4 and TRBJ2-5, with D uncertain. V was cut by 3 bases and J by 5 bases, with 13 bases left in between. This CDR3 has 14 residues. The CDR3 coding sequence is TGTGCCAGCAGTTTTTCAGGCAATAGGGAGACCCAGTACTTC. This codes for CASSFSGNRETQYF.

CDR3 sequence: CASRWQGTSYEQYF. The CDR3, as DNA: TGCGCCAGCAGATGGCAGGGGACCTCCTACGAGCAGTACTTC. J is TRBJ2-7 and V is TRBV5-1; TRBD1 might be the D (6 bases). V was clipped by 5 bases and J by 0 bases, with 12 bases between them. The CDR3 runs to 14 residues. CDR1 SGHRS and CDR2 YFSETQ come from the germline V gene.

The chain employs TRBV7-8 and TRBJ1-3, with no clear D. Per germline, CDR1 SGHVS and CDR2 FQNEAQ. The CDR3 loop spans 15 amino acids. V was clipped by 0 bases and J by 8 bases, with 14 bases between them. The CDR3 DNA reads as TGTGCCAGCAGCTTAGCGAGACCGACCGGCGACACCATATATTTT. This sequence encodes CASSLARPTGDTIYF.

This clonotype was detected only a few times. This chain joins TRBV19 and TRBJ2-2; no firm D call. CDR3 length: 15 residues. V was shortened by 2 bases and J by 0 bases, with 7 bases between the two germline ends. Germline CDR1 is LNHDA and CDR2 is SQIVND (reference sequence). CDR3 region: CASSISQANTGELFF. The CDR3, as DNA: TGTGCCAGTAGTATAAGTCAGGCGAACACCGGGGAGCTGTTTTTT. The full variable domain, with the rest looked up from reference TRBV19 and TRBJ2-2, is DGGITQSPKYLFRKEGQNVTLSCEQNLNHDAMYWYRQDPGQGLRLIYYSQIVNDFQKGDIAEGYSVSREKKESFPLTVTSAQKNPTAFYLCASSISQANTGELFFGEGSRLTVL.

A few counts support this clonotype. The chain carries TRBV2 and TRBJ1-2; unclear D gene. Per the germline V gene, CDR1 is SNHLY and CDR2 is FYNNEI. The CDR3 runs 12 residues. Trimming stripped 9 bases from V and 2 bases from J, with 10 bases between. Here the CDR3 reads CASTAPNYGYTF. CDR3 nucleotide sequence: TGTGCCAGTACAGCCCCAAACTATGGCTACACCTTC.

The gene calls are TRBV7-6 and TRBJ2-7, with 12 positions matching TRBD2. The ends lost 5 bases at V and 5 bases at J; junction bases unmatched: 10. The CDR3 extends over 16 amino acids. The germline V gene encodes CDR1 SGHVS and CDR2 FNYEAQ. The CDR3 DNA reads TGTGCCAGCAGCCCTCTTTCGACTAGCGGGAGTAACGAGCAGTACTTC. It is translated as CASSPLSTSGSNEQYF.

The table lists this clonotype with many counts. This chain connects TRBV6-1 to TRBJ2-7, with unresolved D. Germline CDR1 and CDR2: MNHNS and SASEGT. V shed 6 bases and J shed 2 bases, with 11 bases lying between them. This CDR3 has 13 amino acids. The CDR3 sequence is CASSRPATYEQYF. The CDR3 DNA is TGTGCCAGCAGCCGCCCGGCCACCTACGAGCAGTACTTC.

The chain uses TRBV2 and TRBJ2-1, with D unresolved. V gave up 3 bases and J gave up 6 bases, with 12 bases separating them. Germline assignment: CDR1 SNHLY and CDR2 FYNNEI. This CDR3 spans 14 amino acids. DNA of the CDR3: TGTGCCAGCAGTGAGCAACTTTCTGTCAATGAGCAGTTCTTC. Translation: CASSEQLSVNEQFF.

The sample holds many counts of this clonotype. The chain is built from TRBV11-2 and TRBJ2-5; perhaps TRBD2 as D (6 bases). The ends were cut back, 1 base at V and 5 bases at J, with 11 bases in the middle. The CDR3 spans 14 residues. The germline V gene has CDR1 SGHAT and CDR2 FQNNGV. CDR3 nucleotide sequence: TGTGCCAGCAGCTTAGTCCAGGGAGGCGAGACCCAGTACTTC. This translates into CASSLVQGGETQYF.

J is TRBJ2-7 and V is TRBV19; D not certain. Trimming removed 3 bases from V and 4 bases from J, with 13 bases in between. Germline V gene data show CDR1 as LNHDA and CDR2 as SQIVND (reference sequence). The CDR3 spans 14 residues. Here the CDR3 reads CASSMALVGYEQYF. In DNA, the CDR3 is TGTGCCAGTAGTATGGCGCTAGTCGGGTACGAGCAGTACTTC.

This clonotype was seen a handful of times. The chain combines TRBV7-3 with TRBJ2-7; TRBD1 matches 7 bases. This CDR3 spans 15 amino acids. With 2 bases clipped from V and 5 bases from J, the junction kept 9 bases outside the gene matches. The V gene's germline CDR1 is SGHTA and CDR2 FQGTGA. The CDR3 bases are TGTGCCAGCAGCTTAGAAGACAGGGCTTGGAACGAGCAGTACTTC. Amino acids: CASSLEDRAWNEQYF.

This clonotype has a count of ten or more. This chain connects TRBV7-2 to TRBJ2-5; unclear D gene. Trimming took off 6 bases at V and 2 bases at J, with 10 bases between the two ends. The CDR3 runs to 13 residues. The germline gives CDR1 SGHTA, CDR2 FQGNSA. The chain's CDR3 is CASREVQQETQYF. The CDR3 coding sequence is TGTGCCAGCAGGGAAGTACAGCAAGAGACCCAGTACTTC. The full variable domain, its missing parts supplied by reference TRBV7-2 and TRBJ2-5, is GAGVSQSPSNKVTEKGKDVELRCDPISGHTALYWYRQSLGQGLEFLIYFQGNSAPDKSGLPSDRFSAERTGGSVSTLTIQRTQQEDSAVYLCASREVQQETQYFGPGTRLLVL.

The V call is TRBV20-1, the J call TRBJ1-2; the D gene is possibly TRBD1 (5 bases). The CDR3 length is 15 residues. Germline V gene lookup returns CDR1 DFQATT and CDR2 SNEGSKA (reference sequence). Trimming stripped 2 bases from V and 6 bases from J, with 19 bases between. For the CDR3, the DNA is TGCAGTGCTAGACGGGGGACCTTCGGAATCGATGGCTACACCTTC. This sequence encodes CSARRGTFGIDGYTF.

The sample holds many counts of this clonotype. The chain combines TRBV12-3 or TRBV12-4 with TRBJ2-5; D is possibly TRBD2 (7 bases). CDR3 length equals 16 residues. The germline V and J ends were trimmed by 5 bases and 0 bases, with 16 bases remaining between them. CDR3 amino acids: CASSPLRGGDQETQYF. DNA of the CDR3: TGTGCCAGCAGTCCGCTTAGGGGGGGGGACCAAGAGACCCAGTACTTC.

As to this clonotype: A much larger clone differs by one base, so this may be a read error. The V call is TRBV12-3 or TRBV12-4, the J call TRBJ1-1; D unclear. The CDR3 length is 15 residues. CDR3 sequence: CASSSRLAVNTGAFF. The CDR3 DNA sequence: TGTGCCAGCAGTTCCCGGTTGGCAGTCAACACTGGAGCTTTCTTT.

The chain carries TRBV7-3 and TRBJ1-1; D is perhaps TRBD1 (5 bases). The V and J ends lost 1 base and 1 base respectively, with 7 bases between them. Germline values: CDR1 SGHTA, CDR2 FQGTGA. The CDR3 covers 14 residues. In nucleotides, the CDR3 is TGTGCCAGCAGCTTAATTGACAGGAACACTGAAGCTTTCTTT. It encodes CASSLIDRNTEAFF.

This chain connects TRBV19 to TRBJ1-1, with no clear D. Germline-derived CDR1 and CDR2 are LNHDA and SQIVND (reference sequence). The V gene lost 4 bases and the J gene lost 0 bases, with 21 bases spanning the gap. CDR3 length: 18 residues. The CDR3 sequence: CASSTNALGLSLNTEAFF. The CDR3 DNA sequence: TGTGCCAGTAGTACTAACGCCCTCGGACTGTCCTTGAACACTGAAGCTTTCTTT. The whole variable domain, filled in from reference TRBV19 and TRBJ1-1, reads DGGITQSPKYLFRKEGQNVTLSCEQNLNHDAMYWYRQDPGQGLRLIYYSQIVNDFQKGDIAEGYSVSREKKESFPLTVTSAQKNPTAFYLCASSTNALGLSLNTEAFFGQGTRLTVV.

The chain is built from TRBV19 and TRBJ2-2; tentatively, D is TRBD1 or TRBD2 (5 bases each). CDR1 is LNHDA and CDR2 is SQIVND in the germline V gene (reference sequence). The CDR3 contains 19 residues. V lost 4 bases and J lost 3, with 24 bases in between. In nucleotides, the CDR3 is TGTGCCAGTAGTACCCCCGGGACGAGCCTCGGTTTGGACACCGGGGAGCTGTTTTTT. It codes for CASSTPGTSLGLDTGELFF.

In this sample, this clonotype turned up many times. This sequence joins TRBV28 and TRBJ2-5; 8 positions agree with TRBD2. Germline V gene sequence: CDR1 MDHEN, CDR2 SYDVKM. The CDR3 totals 16 residues. The junction had 9 bases not matched to a gene; V was cut back by 4 bases and J by 2 bases. CDR3 residues: CASSSSGGARQETQYF. In DNA form, the CDR3 reads TGTGCCAGCAGTTCCTCGGGAGGGGCCCGACAAGAGACCCAGTACTTC.

The V and J genes are TRBV12-3 or TRBV12-4 and TRBJ2-3, with D possibly matching TRBD2 (5 bases). V shed 3 bases and J shed 5 bases, with 15 bases lying between them. This CDR3 is built from 15 residues. CDR3 nucleotides: TGTGCCAGCAGTTTCTCCGGGCCGGGGATAGATACGCAGTATTTT. Protein product: CASSFSGPGIDTQYF.

There are many counts of this clonotype. This sequence joins TRBV11-2 and TRBJ1-1, with D possibly matching TRBD1 (5 bases). The germline V gene has CDR1 SGHAT and CDR2 FQNNGV. The CDR3 has 14 residues. Trimming removed 3 bases from V and 1 base from J, with 9 bases in between. CDR3 loop: CASSFGGENTEAFF. As DNA, the CDR3 is TGTGCCAGCAGCTTTGGGGGGGAGAACACTGAAGCTTTCTTT. Full variable domain (rest looked up from reference TRBV11-2 and TRBJ1-1): EAGVAQSPRYKIIEKRQSVAFWCNPISGHATLYWYQQILGQGPKLLIQFQNNGVVDDSQLPKDRFSAERLKGVDSTLKIQPAKLEDSAVYLCASSFGGENTEAFFGQGTRLTVV.

This clonotype has ten or more counts. J is TRBJ2-2 and V is TRBV2; no definite D call. V was cut by 6 bases and J by 8 bases, with 10 bases left in between. This CDR3 has 12 amino acids. Germline V gene data show CDR1 as SNHLY and CDR2 as FYNNEI. CDR3 DNA: TGTGCCAGCAGCCCACGTCGGGGGGAGCTGTTTTTT. Protein: CASSPRRGELFF.